The T cell receptor (beta chain) under discussion was sequenced for a study of blood T cell repertoires in COVID-19. Looking at the study overall: The samples span acute and convalescent COVID-19 from the United States, Italy and Spain. T cells, B-cell-depleted T cells, or PBMCs provided the cDNA or gDNA that served as material.

J lost 9 bases, V lost 2 bases, and 7 bases had no gene match. The CDR3 has 13 residues. CDR1 SGHKS and CDR2 YYEKEE come from the germline V gene (reference sequence). Repertoires were generated with immunoSEQ multiplex PCR, while TCRdb's copy carries only in-frame clones and drops some. The sample yields 250,000 to 300,000 clones, roughly 86% seen once. Recruitment covered about 25 US areas and drew participants whose ages spanned about 18 to 100 years. Clinical history as reported by participants underpinned cohort assignment. V gene TRBV5-5 combines with J gene TRBJ1-1; 7 bases match TRBD1. The receptor's source is a woman aged 30 to 39 who had recovered from COVID-19. The specimen sequenced was PBMCs or T cells enriched from blood (not recorded which). CDR3 sequence: CASSFQGDSQAFF. The DNA for the CDR3 is TGTGCCAGCAGCTTCCAAGGGGACAGTCAAGCTTTCTTT.